This T cell receptor (beta chain) was identified during a study of response to subunit inactivated influenza vaccine. In the case of this clonotype: Its antigen remains unidentified.

A single record per CDR3 protein comes from TCRdb applying MiXCR to the RT-PCR reads. Of some 800,000 distinct CDR3 sequences in the sample, 21% were seen once. Regarding the study as a whole: The authors offered the suggestion that each seasonal influenza vaccination recruits few new T cells.

Sample: PBMCs from blood, taken around 5 days after vaccination. The TCR was taken from a man aged 50-60 years who received an inactivated influenza vaccine.

As DNA, the CDR3 is TGTGCCAGCAGCCAGAGTACGTACTACCGCACAGATACGCAGTATTTT. Amino acid sequence: CASSQSTYYRTDTQYF. The gene calls are TRBV14 and TRBJ2-3; D call uncertain. Trimming shortened V by 3 bases and J by 1 base, and 14 bases separated the two germline ends. The germline CDR1 and CDR2 sequences are SGHDN and FVKESK. The CDR3 contains 16 residues.